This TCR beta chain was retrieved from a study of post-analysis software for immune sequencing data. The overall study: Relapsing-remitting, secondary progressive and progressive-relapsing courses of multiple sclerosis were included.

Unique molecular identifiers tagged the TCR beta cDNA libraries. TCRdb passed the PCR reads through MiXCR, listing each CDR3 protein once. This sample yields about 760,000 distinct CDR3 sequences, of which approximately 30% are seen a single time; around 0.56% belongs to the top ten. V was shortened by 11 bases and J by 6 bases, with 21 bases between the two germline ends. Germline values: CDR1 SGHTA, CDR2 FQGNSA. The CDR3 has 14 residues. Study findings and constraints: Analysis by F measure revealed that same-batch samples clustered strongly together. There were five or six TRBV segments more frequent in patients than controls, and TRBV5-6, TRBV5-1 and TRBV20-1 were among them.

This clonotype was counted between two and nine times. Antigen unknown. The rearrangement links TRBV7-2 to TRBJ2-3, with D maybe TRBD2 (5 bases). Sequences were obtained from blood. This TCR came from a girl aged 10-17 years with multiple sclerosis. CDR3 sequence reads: CASKLGLTGDTQYF. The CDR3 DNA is TGTGCCTCAAAACTAGGTCTAACGGGTGATACGCAGTATTTT.